This record covers a single TCR beta chain. This sample was taken from a study of blood T cell repertoires in COVID-19. Study in general: COVID-19 samples from acute and convalescent phases originated in the United States, Italy and Spain. PBMCs, B-cell-depleted T cells, or T cells were the source of the cDNA or gDNA that made up the material.

Original handling: By means of reference gene primer amplification, nucleated cell counts were estimated. Method: immunoSEQ multiplex PCR; TCRdb's copy keeps in-frame clones and lacks some. The DNA gave D and trimming, while V, J and clone size come from that table. The sample has around 200,000 clones, approximately 86% seen once. Germline V gene data show CDR1 as SEHNR and CDR2 as FQNEAQ (reference sequence). V lost 4 bases and J lost 2; bases outside the gene matches: 4. This CDR3 comprises 14 residues. A PCR-confirmed or clinician-diagnosed COVID-19 case had contacted exposed participants within 2 weeks of entry.

Sequencing was done on a sample of PBMCs or T cells enriched from blood (not recorded which). The clonotype was recovered from a woman under 40 who had been exposed to COVID-19. V gene TRBV7-9 combines with J gene TRBJ1-2; 7 nucleotides match TRBD1. CDR3 sequence reads: CASSSGQMNYGYTF. CDR3 DNA sequence: TGTGCCAGCAGCTCGGGACAGATGAACTATGGCTACACCTTC.